Listed here are 31 T cell receptor beta chains from one sample, sequenced in a study of blood T cell repertoires in COVID-19. This table comes from immunoSEQ multiplex PCR, and its TCRdb copy is limited to in-frame clones, with some not included. The sample consists of 250,000 to 350,000 clones, about nine tenths of them appearing once. The sequenced material came from peripheral blood. All receptors derive from a woman between 50 and 59 years old who had recovered from COVID-19.

J is TRBJ2-1 and V is TRBV19, with TRBD2 identical over 7 bases. This CDR3 region has 15 residues. Germline CDR1 LNHDA, CDR2 SQIVND (reference sequence). Trimming at V came to 5 bases and at J to 3 bases, leaving 7 bases not matched to a gene. Here the CDR3 reads CASSVLANLYNEQFF. DNA of the CDR3: TGTGCCAGTAGTGTACTAGCGAACCTCTACAATGAGCAGTTCTTC.

This rearrangement joins TRBV27 to TRBJ2-4; tentative D call: TRBD1 (5 bases). Deletions cut 2 bases from V and 6 bases from J, with 11 bases between. Germline CDR1 MNHEY, CDR2 SMNVEV (reference sequence). This CDR3 has 14 amino acids. DNA for the CDR3: TGTGCCAGCAGTTTAGGGGCCTGGGGAAACATTCAGTACTTC. Translation gives CASSLGAWGNIQYF.

The chain is built from TRBV19 and TRBJ2-2; D remains ambiguous. The CDR3 spans 13 residues. Trimming stripped 5 bases from V and 1 base from J, with 5 bases between. CDR1 and CDR2 (germline): LNHDA, SQIVND (reference sequence). DNA of the CDR3: TGTGCCAGTAGTCCCCAGAACACCGGGGAGCTGTTTTTT. Its protein is CASSPQNTGELFF.

V is TRBV4-3 and J is TRBJ2-3, with 10 nucleotides matching TRBD2. V shed 1 base and J 1 base; nucleotides not matched to a gene: 5. Germline V gives CDR1 LGHNA, CDR2 YSLEER. There are 17 residues in the CDR3. Here the CDR3 DNA reads TGCGCCAGCAGCCAAGGCTTTACTAGCGGGGGCACAGATACGCAGTATTTT. Translated, it gives CASSQGFTSGGTDTQYF.

The rearrangement joins TRBV6-5 to TRBJ1-2; the match to TRBD1 covers 8 bases. CDR3 length: 15 residues. The germline gives CDR1 MNHEY, CDR2 SVGAGI. The V and J ends lost 5 bases and 4 bases, in that order; junction bases with no gene match: 9. The CDR3 region has the DNA TGTGCCAGCAGTACTAACAGGGGGGGAGGCTATGGCTACACCTTC. It yields the protein CASSTNRGGGYGYTF.

The chain uses TRBV6-5 and TRBJ1-1, with 8 bases identical to TRBD1. The V and J ends lost 4 bases and 0 bases, in that order; junction bases with no gene match: 7. There are 16 residues in the CDR3. Germline assignment: CDR1 MNHEY and CDR2 SVGAGI. In nucleotides, the CDR3 is TGTGCCAGCAGTTCCCGGACAGGGACAATGAACACTGAAGCTTTCTTT. Translating it yields CASSSRTGTMNTEAFF.

This clone was observed a single time. The J gene is TRBJ2-5, the V gene TRBV5-5, with D possibly matching TRBD1 (8 bases). The CDR3 length is 16 residues. Germline lookup yields CDR1 SGHKS and CDR2 YYEKEE (reference sequence). The V and J ends lost 1 base and 3 bases respectively, with 16 bases between them. CDR3 coding DNA: TGTGCCAGCAGCTTGTGGAGTACAGGGGGGGAAGAGACCCAGTACTTC. Translation gives CASSLWSTGGEETQYF. Based on the CDR3 plus reference TRBV5-5 and TRBJ2-5, the full variable domain is DAGVTQSPTHLIKTRGQQVTLRCSPISGHKSVSWYQQVLGQGPQFIFQYYEKEERGRGNFPDRFSARQFPNYSSELNVNALLLGDSALYLCASSLWSTGGEETQYFGPGTRLLVL.

This chain connects TRBV15 to TRBJ2-7; maybe TRBD2 (6 bases). V dropped 7 bases and J dropped 4 bases, with 14 bases sitting between them. CDR1 is LNHNV, CDR2 YYDKDF, per germline (reference sequence). The CDR3 runs to 13 residues. The CDR3 reads CATKRLDFYEQYF. The CDR3 region has the DNA TGTGCCACCAAGAGACTAGATTTTTACGAGCAGTACTTC. Together with reference TRBV15 and TRBJ2-7, the CDR3 gives the full variable domain: DAMVIQNPRYQVTQFGKPVTLSCSQTLNHNVMYWYQQKSSQAPKLLFHYYDKDFNNEADTPDNFQSRRPNTSFCFLDIRSPGLGDTAMYLCATKRLDFYEQYFGPGTRLTVT.

This clone was picked up one time. The genes are TRBV5-4 and TRBJ2-1; perhaps TRBD2 as D (5 bases). Trimming removed 1 base at V and 10 bases at J, with 12 bases between. The CDR3 sequence is 13 residues long. The germline CDR1 and CDR2 sequences are SGHNT and YYREEE (reference sequence). CDR3 in amino acids: CASSLRSREEQFF. CDR3 nucleotide sequence: TGTGCCAGCAGCTTGAGGTCAAGGGAGGAGCAGTTCTTC.

The CDR3 nucleotides are TGTGCCAGCAGTGAATACAGGGTTGCCTACGAGCAGTACTTC. As protein: CASSEYRVAYEQYF. The chain combines TRBV2 with TRBJ2-7, with TRBD1 as a possible D gene (6 bases). From germline, CDR1 is SNHLY and CDR2 FYNNEI. V lost 2 bases and J lost 2, with 10 bases in between. The CDR3 sequence is 14 residues long. Looking up the rest from reference TRBV2 and TRBJ2-7 gives the full variable domain: EPEVTQTPSHQVTQMGQEVILRCVPISNHLYFYWYRQILGQKVEFLVSFYNNEISEKSEIFDDQFSVERPDGSNFTLKIRSTKLEDSAMYFCASSEYRVAYEQYFGPGTRLTVT.

V usage is TRBV5-1 and J usage is TRBJ1-1, with 8 positions matching TRBD1. Germline V gene data show CDR1 as SGHRS and CDR2 as YFSETQ. Unmatched junction bases numbered 4, after V lost 0 bases and J lost 3 bases. The CDR3 runs to 15 residues. The DNA for the CDR3 is TGCGCCAGCAGCTTGGCCGGGACAGGCCACACTGAAGCTTTCTTT. Translating it yields CASSLAGTGHTEAFF.

This clone was recorded only once. This chain links TRBV28 with TRBJ1-2; 8 positions match TRBD1. Germline V gene sequence: CDR1 MDHEN, CDR2 SYDVKM. Trimming at V came to 8 bases and at J to 4 bases, leaving 9 bases not matched to a gene. The CDR3 is 14 residues long. This CDR3 reads CASLGRGPRYGYTF. For the CDR3, the DNA is TGTGCCAGCCTGGGCAGGGGGCCCCGCTATGGCTACACCTTC.

The chain uses TRBV15 and TRBJ2-7; TRBD2 is a possible D gene (6 bases). The CDR3 has 16 residues. Trimming removed 3 bases from V and 3 bases from J, with 18 bases in between. Germline assignment: CDR1 LNHNV and CDR2 YYDKDF (reference sequence). The CDR3 bases are TGTGCCACCAGCAGGGCCGTGGGGATGCGGGGCTACGAGCAGTACTTC. Its protein product is CATSRAVGMRGYEQYF.

The chain uses TRBV10-3 and TRBJ2-5, with 9 nucleotides matching TRBD2. The length of the CDR3 is 15 residues. Germline V lookup: CDR1 ENHRY, CDR2 SYGVKD. V was pared by 7 bases and J by 5 bases, with 11 bases of the junction left unmatched. CDR3 region: CAINSGGLDKETQYF. CDR3 bases: TGTGCCATCAATAGCGGGGGATTGGATAAGGAGACCCAGTACTTC.

The chain combines TRBV5-4 with TRBJ1-4, with 7 bases fitting TRBD1. Germline-derived CDR1 and CDR2 are SGHNT and YYREEE (reference sequence). The ends lost 1 base at V and 10 bases at J; junction bases unmatched: 22. The CDR3 sequence is 19 residues long. CDR3 loop: CASSLHRDRHYRKRGKLFF. In DNA form, the CDR3 reads TGTGCCAGCAGCTTGCACCGGGACAGACATTACAGGAAGCGAGGAAAACTGTTTTTT.

The DNA of the CDR3 is TGCGCCAGCAGCCAAGGGCGGGAAACAGATACGCAGTATTTT. This sequence encodes CASSQGRETDTQYF. V gene TRBV4-3 combines with J gene TRBJ2-3; D possibly corresponds to TRBD2 (6 bases). Trimming shortened V by 1 base and J by 3 bases, and 8 bases separated the two germline ends. CDR1 and CDR2 (germline): LGHNA, YSLEER. The CDR3 is 14 residues long.

The chain links TRBV29-1 to TRBJ1-5, with TRBD1 matching over 7 bases. CDR1 is SQVTM, CDR2 ANQGSEA, per germline. This CDR3 is built from 13 residues. After removal of 5 bases from V and 7 bases from J, the junction contained 8 bases not matched to a gene. The CDR3 sequence is CSVTTGVGQPQHF. The CDR3 DNA reads TGCAGCGTTACAACAGGGGTCGGCCAGCCCCAGCATTTT.

This sequence joins TRBV25-1 and TRBJ2-2; 11 positions agree with TRBD2. With V trimmed by 3 bases and J by 8 bases, 11 bases remained unmatched. The germline V gene encodes CDR1 MGHDK and CDR2 SYGVNS. The CDR3 runs to 17 residues. CDR3 loop: CASSDPTSGGPYGELFF. DNA of the CDR3: TGTGCCAGCAGTGACCCTACTAGCGGGGGTCCCTATGGGGAGCTGTTTTTT.

The gene calls are TRBV11-2 and TRBJ2-7, with TRBD2 matching over 9 bases. Germline CDR1 and CDR2: SGHAT and FQNNGV. The CDR3 covers 16 residues. Losses at the gene ends were 1 base for V and 2 bases for J; bases not matched to a gene: 6. The chain's CDR3 is CASSLGLAGSTYEQYF. In DNA form, the CDR3 reads TGTGCCAGCAGCTTAGGGCTAGCGGGGTCCACCTACGAGCAGTACTTC.

The rearrangement uses TRBV28 and TRBJ1-1, with D maybe TRBD1 (6 bases). Germline V gene lookup returns CDR1 MDHEN and CDR2 SYDVKM. The CDR3 has 16 residues. V was cut by 5 bases and J by 3 bases, with 19 bases left in between. CDR3 protein: CASSPSGGGHHTEAFF. CDR3 nucleotides: TGTGCCAGCAGTCCCTCCGGGGGGGGACACCACACTGAAGCTTTCTTT.

Many counts were recorded for this clone. This sequence joins TRBV4-3 and TRBJ2-2, with no clear D. The V end lost 0 bases, the J end lost 8 bases, and 13 bases lay between the germline ends. CDR3 length: 15 amino acids. Germline-derived CDR1 and CDR2 are LGHNA and YSLEER. DNA of the CDR3: TGCGCCAGCAGCCAAGAGGCGCAGACTCCGGGGGAGCTGTTTTTT. Protein product: CASSQEAQTPGELFF.

The V and J genes are TRBV7-2 and TRBJ2-7; D is uncertain. The CDR3 extends over 12 amino acids. Germline V gene sequence: CDR1 SGHTA, CDR2 FQGNSA. Trimming shortened V by 4 bases and J by 3 bases, and 7 bases separated the two germline ends. The CDR3 reads CASSSRVYEQYF. The CDR3 DNA reads TGTGCCAGCAGCTCCCGGGTCTACGAGCAGTACTTC.

The J gene is TRBJ1-5, the V gene TRBV7-6, with TRBD1 matching over 7 bases. Trimming removed 5 bases from V and 0 bases from J; junction bases left unmatched: 22. CDR3 length: 21 amino acids. Germline values: CDR1 SGHVS, CDR2 FNYEAQ. The CDR3 bases are TGTGCCAGCAGCGAAACGCAACCCCGACCGGGACAGATTTATAGCAATCAGCCCCAGCATTTT. As protein: CASSETQPRPGQIYSNQPQHF.

In this sample, this clone turned up a few times. The chain recombines TRBV5-4 with TRBJ1-1, with D unclear. The germline CDR1 and CDR2 sequences are SGHNT and YYREEE (reference sequence). The ends were cut back, 1 base at V and 0 bases at J, with 7 bases in the middle. CDR3 size: 14 residues. The CDR3 DNA reads as TGTGCCAGCAGCTTGAGAGGCATGAACACTGAAGCTTTCTTT. Its protein is CASSLRGMNTEAFF. The entire variable domain, with the rest obtained from reference TRBV5-4 and TRBJ1-1, is as follows: ETGVTQSPTHLIKTRGQQVTLRCSSQSGHNTVSWYQQALGQGPQFIFQYYREEENGRGNFPPRFSGLQFPNYSSELNVNALELDDSALYLCASSLRGMNTEAFFGQGTRLTVV.

The chain links TRBV7-9 to TRBJ2-1, with 14 bases identical to TRBD2. Per germline, CDR1 SEHNR and CDR2 FQNEAQ (reference sequence). The CDR3 is 17 amino acids. V shed 5 bases and J 7 bases; nucleotides not matched to a gene: 10. The CDR3 spells CASSPRLAGGGRNEQFF. The CDR3 coding sequence is TGTGCCAGCAGCCCCCGACTAGCGGGAGGGGGTAGGAATGAGCAGTTCTTC.

The table lists this clone with a few counts. This chain joins TRBV13 and TRBJ1-2; weak D call: TRBD1 (6 bases). The CDR3 loop spans 17 amino acids. Germline values: CDR1 PRHDT, CDR2 FYEKMQ (reference sequence). V shed 0 bases and J shed 3 bases, with 17 bases lying between them. Here the CDR3 DNA reads TGTGCCAGCAGCTTAGGCCCCTCGATAGGGGGATACTATGGCTACACCTTC. It codes for CASSLGPSIGGYYGYTF.

The rearrangement links TRBV6-2 or TRBV6-3 to TRBJ2-5; no definite D call. V was cut by 5 bases and J by 2 bases, with 3 bases left in between. Germline CDR1 reads MNHEY; CDR2 reads SVGEGT. This CDR3 is built from 11 residues. The CDR3, as DNA: TGTGCCAGCAGTCCACAAGAGACCCAGTACTTC. Its translation: CASSPQETQYF.

This sequence joins TRBV5-1 and TRBJ1-2; possible D gene TRBD1, 6 bases. Germline CDR1 SGHRS, CDR2 YFSETQ. This CDR3 is 16 amino acids long. Trimming took 0 bases from V and 2 from J, leaving 14 bases between them. This chain's CDR3 is CASSLGGPGSNYGYTF. CDR3 bases: TGCGCCAGCAGCTTGGGGGGGCCGGGGTCCAACTATGGCTACACCTTC. Looking up the rest from reference TRBV5-1 and TRBJ1-2 gives the full variable domain: KAGVTQTPRYLIKTRGQQVTLSCSPISGHRSVSWYQQTPGQGLQFLFEYFSETQRNKGNFPGRFSGRQFSNSRSEMNVSTLELGDSALYLCASSLGGPGSNYGYTFGSGTRLTVV.

The chain combines TRBV18 with TRBJ2-7, with 9 bases fitting TRBD1. The junction had 9 bases not matched to a gene; V was cut back by 3 bases and J by 6 bases. This CDR3 contains 15 residues. Germline loops: CDR1 KGHSH, CDR2 LQKENI. DNA of the CDR3: TGTGCCAGCTCACCGACAGGGGGAGAAGTAAGCGAGCAGTACTTC. Protein product: CASSPTGGEVSEQYF.

This clone occurred a few times. The chain combines TRBV7-8 with TRBJ1-5; D is perhaps TRBD1 (5 bases). In germline, CDR1 is SGHVS, CDR2 FQNEAQ. With 1 base removed from V and 6 bases from J, the gap between germline ends came to 10 bases. This CDR3 is 14 amino acids long. The CDR3 region has the DNA TGTGCCAGCAGCTTAGTCTCCGGGGGTCAGCCCCAGCATTTT. Its translation: CASSLVSGGQPQHF.

DNA of the CDR3: TGTGCCAGCAGTGAGGCCACAGGGGGGGGCACAGATACGCAGTATTTT. Amino acids: CASSEATGGGTDTQYF. The V and J genes are TRBV6-1 and TRBJ2-3, with a tentative D call TRBD1 (8 bases). CDR3 length: 16 amino acids. Per germline, CDR1 MNHNS and CDR2 SASEGT. With 3 bases removed from V and 1 base from J, the gap between germline ends came to 14 bases.